This T cell receptor beta chain was sequenced for a study of CD8 T cells in ankylosing spondylitis. Points on this clonotype: Its antigen is unidentified.

After removal of 1 base from V and 0 bases from J, the junction contained 5 bases not matched to a gene. The CDR3 consists of 15 residues. Per germline, CDR1 DFQATT and CDR2 SNEGSKA (reference sequence). Study-level results: Significant enrichment of disease-linked clones was reported in matched ankylosing spondylitis synovial fluid. Peripheral blood held disease-linked clones only at relatively low frequency, and these were CD8+.

Construction of TCR beta libraries was performed using quantitative 5'-RACE with molecular barcodes. TCRdb redid the calling of the 5' RACE reads with MiXCR, one entry per CDR3 protein. This sample yields 200,000 to 300,000 distinct CDR3 sequences, of which roughly a third are seen a single time; about 4.2% belongs to the top ten. The sample was blood, either unsorted or a sorted T cell fraction (not recorded which). The rearrangement links TRBV20-1 to TRBJ1-2; 7 nucleotides match TRBD1. The TCR comes from a male donor with ankylosing spondylitis or in good health (not recorded which). The CDR3 sequence: CSARGGDRANYGYTF. CDR3 in DNA: TGCAGTGCTAGAGGGGGGGACAGAGCTAACTATGGCTACACCTTC.